Below are 5 T cell receptor beta chains sequenced from a single sample in a study of beta chain features in type 1 diabetes. Expressed TCRB transcripts were sequenced because the entire RNA isolate underwent reverse transcription. Measured with immunoSEQ multiplex PCR; TCRdb has only the in-frame clones, and not every one. Among roughly 150,000 clones listed, 6.5% to 10% were seen once. General observations from the study: Moderate but significant shortening of TCRB CDR3s was recorded in all four CD4+ subsets from Type 1 diabetes patients.

No antigen has been assigned to these receptors. Material for sequencing was central memory CD4+ T cells from blood. The receptors here all came from a woman under 30 with type 1 diabetes.

The genes are TRBV5-1 and TRBJ2-3, with D unclear. V was clipped by 0 bases and J by 0 bases, with 11 bases between them. The CDR3 consists of 16 residues. Per the germline V gene, CDR1 is SGHRS and CDR2 is YFSETQ. The CDR3 region is CASSLERGKSTDTQYF. The CDR3 nucleotides read TGCGCCAGCAGCTTGGAACGCGGCAAAAGCACAGATACGCAGTATTTT.

This clone was recorded a few times. The rearrangement joins TRBV30 to TRBJ1-5, with TRBD1 matching 7 bases. There are 17 residues in the CDR3. V was pared by 0 bases and J by 2 bases, with 10 bases of the junction left unmatched. Germline CDR1 GTSNPN, CDR2 SVGIG (reference sequence). The DNA of the CDR3 is TGTGCCTGGAGTGTATCCTGGACAGGATCCGGCAATCAGCCCCAGCATTTT. It is translated as CAWSVSWTGSGNQPQHF.

This clone has a handful of counts. The V gene is TRBV29-1, the J gene TRBJ2-7; 11 bases map to TRBD2. CDR1 SQVTM and CDR2 ANQGSEA come from the germline V gene. V shed 6 bases and J 3 bases; nucleotides not matched to a gene: 7. The CDR3 length is 14 residues. CDR3 DNA sequence: TGCAGCGTAACTCCCGGGACTAGCGGCTACGAGCAGTACTTC. Protein sequence: CSVTPGTSGYEQYF.

This clone was picked up a small number of times. The chain carries TRBV7-9 and TRBJ2-7; TRBD1 matches 10 bases. Trimming took 8 bases from V and 6 from J; bases not matched to a gene: 10. Germline V CDR1 and CDR2: SEHNR, FQNEAQ (reference sequence). The CDR3 runs to 14 residues. The CDR3: CASAFLGQGSEQYF. CDR3 bases: TGTGCCAGCGCCTTCCTGGGACAGGGGTCCGAGCAGTACTTC.

This clone was counted only a few times. V is TRBV7-2 and J is TRBJ1-4; 9 nucleotides align to TRBD1. With 4 bases clipped from V and 5 bases from J, the junction kept 8 bases outside the gene matches. This CDR3 is 16 amino acids long. Germline V gene data show CDR1 as SGHTA and CDR2 as FQGNSA. CDR3 nucleotides: TGTGCCAGCAGCTCCCCCCTGGGGACAGGGAATGAAAAACTGTTTTTT. Translating it yields CASSSPLGTGNEKLFF.